This TCR beta chain was identified in a study of vaccination effects on CD4 cells after COVID-19. Whole-study results and caveats: Common cold coronaviruses were cross-recognized by only 1 of 255 vaccine-induced clones in healthy vaccinees.

Remarks on this clone: What it recognizes is unknown.

Method: immunoSEQ multiplex PCR; TCRdb's copy keeps in-frame clones and lacks some. Of 55,000 to 70,000 clones listed, approximately 80% were seen once; the top ten hold 2.5%. Peptide-pool stimulation followed by sequencing identified expanded antigen-specific CD4+ clonotypes in the ViraFEST assay. Subsequent to ten to eleven days of culture, CD4+ T cells were isolated. In culture with 10 IU/ml IL-2 and 9 to 10 ug/ml peptides, PBMC were grown at two million per well. Cultures got half-medium changes with IL-2 on days 3 and 7. This CDR3 comprises 14 residues. J lost 3 bases, V lost 6 bases, and 3 bases had no gene match. Germline V gene sequence: CDR1 KGHSH, CDR2 LQKENI.

Source: CD4+ T cells from PBMCs cultured with HCoV-229E spike peptides, taken before COVID-19 vaccination. The chain links TRBV18 to TRBJ1-1; 11 bases align to TRBD1. This receptor was taken from a human donor who received a COVID-19 vaccine. The CDR3: CASSQGQGDTEAFF. The CDR3 DNA reads as TGTGCCAGCTCCCAGGGACAGGGGGACACTGAAGCTTTCTTT.